The 31 T cell receptor beta chains presented below share a single source sample, sequenced in a study of blood T cells in healthy people across ages. Through a sample-barcoded 5' primer and a J-beta primer mix, a second PCR was run for roughly 6 to 12 cycles. TCRdb processed the 5' RACE reads anew with MiXCR; each CDR3 protein has one entry. The profile shows approximately 900,000 distinct CDR3 sequences, under 50% of them singletons. The sample consisted of blood. All receptors come from a man aged 30-40 years in good health.

The chain uses TRBV2 and TRBJ2-7, with D possibly being TRBD1 (6 bases). The CDR3 extends over 15 amino acids. CDR1 and CDR2 (germline): SNHLY, FYNNEI. V was pared by 6 bases and J by 7 bases, with 22 bases between. CDR3 region: CASREDRSSYNEQYF. CDR3 DNA: TGTGCCAGCAGAGAGGACAGATCCTCCTACAATGAGCAGTACTTC.

V and J are TRBV5-6 and TRBJ2-1; 8 bases align to TRBD2. Germline CDR1 is SGHDT and CDR2 is YYEEEE. The length of the CDR3 is 16 residues. V shed 0 bases and J 4 bases; nucleotides not matched to a gene: 6. In DNA, the CDR3 is TGTGCCAGCAGCTTGGCCTCGCGGGGGGCGTACAATGAGCAGTTCTTC. Its translation is CASSLASRGAYNEQFF.

This chain uses TRBV18 with TRBJ2-3, with 7 bases identical to TRBD1. Germline CDR1 reads KGHSH; CDR2 reads LQKENI. J lost 5 bases, V lost 1 base, and 3 bases had no gene match. CDR3 length equals 14 residues. CDR3 sequence: CASSPQGAKDTQYF. CDR3 coding DNA: TGTGCCAGCTCACCACAGGGGGCGAAAGATACGCAGTATTTT.

In its sample, this clonotype was seen many times. The V and J genes are TRBV7-6 and TRBJ2-3, with D possibly TRBD2 on 6 matching bases. CDR1 and CDR2 from the germline V gene are SGHVS and FNYEAQ. V was shortened by 1 base and J by 2 bases, with 16 bases between the two germline ends. The CDR3 loop spans 17 amino acids. The CDR3 coding sequence is TGTGCCAGCAGCTTAGGTCTTGGCGGGGCGGCCACAGATACGCAGTATTTT. Amino acid sequence: CASSLGLGGAATDTQYF.

This clonotype was counted between two and nine times. The chain combines TRBV7-2 with TRBJ2-7; unclear D gene. Trimming shortened V by 1 base and J by 0 bases, and 10 bases separated the two germline ends. CDR3 length: 15 amino acids. Germline CDR1 is SGHTA and CDR2 is FQGNSA. The DNA for the CDR3 is TGTGCCAGCAGCTTAGGGCAGGTCCTCTCCTACGAGCAGTACTTC. Its protein product is CASSLGQVLSYEQYF.

In its sample, this clonotype was seen a few times. This rearrangement joins TRBV4-1 to TRBJ1-2; D uncertain. Germline V gives CDR1 MGHRA, CDR2 YSYEKL. CDR3 length equals 15 residues. V was clipped by 3 bases and J by 2 bases, with 13 bases between them. In DNA, the CDR3 is TGCGCCAGCAGCCATGAAAAGGACGCAAACTATGGCTACACCTTC. Protein product: CASSHEKDANYGYTF.

V usage is TRBV9 and J usage is TRBJ2-2; 11 bases fit TRBD2. V was clipped by 3 bases and J by 0 bases; unmatched bases: 10. Germline CDR1 SGDLS, CDR2 YYNGEE. This CDR3 is built from 19 residues. The CDR3 DNA reads TGTGCCAGCAGCGCCCAGACTAGCGGGGAGACCCCGAACACCGGGGAGCTGTTTTTT. Translation gives CASSAQTSGETPNTGELFF.

The chain recombines TRBV28 with TRBJ2-7, with D perhaps TRBD1 (6 bases). The DNA end is a closer match to TRBJ2-5, so the J assignment may be wrong. Germline V gives CDR1 MDHEN, CDR2 SYDVKM. This CDR3 has 13 residues. The DNA of the CDR3 is TGTGCCAGCAGCCCAAACAGGGTTGAGACCCAGTACTTC. Protein product: CASSPNRVETQYF.

Only one count was recorded for this clonotype. V and J are TRBV20-1 and TRBJ2-7, with 8 bases aligning to TRBD1. The germline CDR1 and CDR2 sequences are DFQATT and SNEGSKA (reference sequence). The CDR3 has 14 residues. The junction had 3 bases not matched to a gene; V was cut back by 2 bases and J by 0 bases. This CDR3 is CSARPGTGSYEQYF. The CDR3 coding sequence is TGCAGTGCTAGACCTGGGACAGGCTCCTACGAGCAGTACTTC.

Only a few counts were recorded for this clonotype. The V gene is TRBV2, the J gene TRBJ2-7; D is uncertain. The ends were cut back, 6 bases at V and 0 bases at J, with 9 bases in the middle. The CDR3 sequence is 13 residues long. Germline V gives CDR1 SNHLY, CDR2 FYNNEI. The CDR3 DNA reads TGTGCCAGCAGCATACCGTCCTCCTACGAGCAGTACTTC. Protein sequence: CASSIPSSYEQYF.

The gene calls are TRBV9 and TRBJ2-1; D gene unclear. Germline values: CDR1 SGDLS, CDR2 YYNGEE. This CDR3 spans 15 amino acids. V dropped 1 base and J dropped 0 bases, with 8 bases sitting between them. As DNA, the CDR3 is TGTGCCAGCAGCGTACATGAGAGCTCCTACAATGAGCAGTTCTTC. Amino acid sequence: CASSVHESSYNEQFF.

There are a few counts of this clonotype. A read error may produce the germline difference seen at one junction end. The V gene is TRBV7-2, the J gene TRBJ2-4, with a tentative D call TRBD2 (7 bases). This CDR3 spans 14 amino acids. From germline, CDR1 is SGHTA and CDR2 FQGNSA. In DNA, the CDR3 is TGCGCCAGCAGCTTGGGAGGGGGGAAAAACATTCAGTACTTC. Residues: CASSLGGGKNIQYF.

The sample holds a few counts of this clonotype. The chain joins TRBV12-3 or TRBV12-4 to TRBJ1-2, with 10 bases identical to TRBD1. V trimming: 5 bases; J trimming: 5 bases; junction bases outside the gene matches: 2. The CDR3 consists of 13 residues. This CDR3 is CASSDRGPYGYTF. CDR3 DNA sequence: TGTGCCAGCAGTGACAGGGGGCCGTATGGCTACACCTTC.

The chain carries TRBV5-1 and TRBJ1-2, with D possibly being TRBD1 (6 bases). Germline loops: CDR1 SGHRS, CDR2 YFSETQ. The CDR3 is made up of 14 amino acids. V was cut by 3 bases and J by 2 bases, with 11 bases left in between. Written as DNA, the CDR3 is TGCGCCAGCAGCTCGCAGGGGCAGAACTATGGCTACACCTTC. It codes for CASSSQGQNYGYTF.

The V gene is TRBV29-1, the J gene TRBJ2-3; 8 bases are shared with TRBD2. Per germline, CDR1 SQVTM and CDR2 ANQGSEA. The V gene end was trimmed by 5 bases and the J gene end by 5 bases; junction bases not matched to a gene: 12. The CDR3 runs to 15 residues. The CDR3: CSVLGGSGGIDTQYF. CDR3 DNA sequence: TGCAGCGTTCTCGGGGGAAGCGGGGGCATAGATACGCAGTATTTT.

This clonotype came up a few times. The J gene is TRBJ2-7, the V gene TRBV12-3 or TRBV12-4; no firm D call. Trimming shortened V by 3 bases and J by 9 bases, and 18 bases separated the two germline ends. This CDR3 has 14 residues. In DNA form, the CDR3 reads TGTGCCAGCAGTTTTCGGGCGGACCCCTTACGGCAGTACTTC. It specifies CASSFRADPLRQYF.

The chain uses TRBV20-1 and TRBJ1-3; D not resolved. The CDR3 contains 13 residues. The ends were cut back, 3 bases at V and 4 bases at J, with 10 bases in the middle. Germline V gene lookup returns CDR1 DFQATT and CDR2 SNEGSKA (reference sequence). CDR3 DNA sequence: TGCAGTGCTAGGGAGAACGCCGGAAACACCATATATTTT. Its translation: CSARENAGNTIYF.

In its sample, this clonotype was seen a few times. The rearrangement joins TRBV5-6 to TRBJ1-2; possibly TRBD1 for D (6 bases). The V end was cut by 4 bases, the J end by 1 base, with 11 bases between. Germline V CDR1 and CDR2: SGHDT, YYEEEE. This CDR3 comprises 14 residues. CDR3 coding DNA: TGTGCCAGCAGCCCATGGACAGATAACTATGGCTACACCTTC. Its protein product is CASSPWTDNYGYTF.

The chain links TRBV4-2 to TRBJ2-5; 7 nucleotides agree with TRBD2. The CDR3 extends over 17 amino acids. V trimming: 4 bases; J trimming: 11 bases; junction bases outside the gene matches: 22. Germline CDR1 LGHNA, CDR2 YNFKEQ. CDR3 in DNA: TGTGCCAGCAGCCGATTCTCGCAGGGCGGGGGTAACAATGAGCAGTACTTC. Protein sequence: CASSRFSQGGGNNEQYF.

V is TRBV4-1 and J is TRBJ1-5; D is perhaps TRBD1 (6 bases). Trimming took off 2 bases at V and 6 bases at J, with 11 bases between the two ends. The CDR3 consists of 14 residues. The germline V gene has CDR1 MGHRA and CDR2 YSYEKL. The chain's CDR3 is CASSQPTGSQPQHF. CDR3 DNA: TGCGCCAGCAGCCAACCTACAGGGAGTCAGCCCCAGCATTTT.

This clonotype has only a few counts. The genes are TRBV12-3 or TRBV12-4 and TRBJ2-7; D is possibly TRBD2 (6 bases). The CDR3 has 13 amino acids. The V end lost 3 bases, the J end lost 3 bases, and 9 bases lay between the germline ends. CDR3 sequence (DNA): TGTGCCAGCAGTTTGCGGGGTTACTACGAGCAGTACTTC. It encodes CASSLRGYYEQYF.

This chain links TRBV27 with TRBJ2-7; D might be TRBD1 (6 bases). Germline V gene sequence: CDR1 MNHEY, CDR2 SMNVEV (reference sequence). The CDR3 totals 13 residues. The chain's CDR3 is CPSPRDIFYGQYF. As DNA, the CDR3 is TGTCCCTCACCTCGGGACATTTTTTACGGACAGTACTTC.

The chain recombines TRBV20-1 with TRBJ2-3, with 9 nucleotides matching TRBD2. V shed 5 bases, J shed 4 bases, and the junction held 10 bases outside the gene matches. The CDR3 has 15 amino acids. Per the germline V gene, CDR1 is DFQATT and CDR2 is SNEGSKA (reference sequence). CDR3 region: CSAEEGSGGSDTQYF. For the CDR3, the DNA is TGCAGTGCTGAAGAAGGTAGCGGGGGATCAGATACGCAGTATTTT.

This clonotype was seen repeatedly, ten times or more. The V call is TRBV4-2, the J call TRBJ2-3; TRBD2 agrees at 10 bases. The ends lost 0 bases at V and 0 bases at J; junction bases unmatched: 3. There are 17 residues in the CDR3. Germline lookup yields CDR1 LGHNA and CDR2 YNFKEQ. The CDR3 protein is CASSQDWGLASTDTQYF. As DNA, the CDR3 is TGTGCCAGCAGCCAAGATTGGGGACTAGCGAGCACAGATACGCAGTATTTT.

On this clonotype: Sequence at one end of the junction differs from germline and may be a read error. V is TRBV20-1 and J is TRBJ2-2; 11 nucleotides match TRBD2. Germline-derived CDR1 and CDR2 are DFQATT and SNEGSKA (reference sequence). The CDR3 runs to 17 residues. The chain's CDR3 is CSVRDFVSGGDTGELFF. The CDR3 nucleotides read TGCAGTGTTAGAGATTTCGTTAGCGGGGGGGATACCGGGGAGCTGTTTTTT.

CDR3 sequence reads: CASSYKGGSGNQPQHF. The CDR3 nucleotides are TGTGCCAGCAGTTACAAGGGGGGTAGCGGCAATCAGCCCCAGCATTTT. The V gene is TRBV6-2 or TRBV6-3, the J gene TRBJ1-5, with D perhaps matching TRBD1 (6 bases). CDR3 length: 16 amino acids. The germline CDR1 and CDR2 sequences are MNHEY and SVGEGT. Deletions cut 2 bases from V and 2 bases from J, with 13 bases between.

The chain recombines TRBV27 with TRBJ1-2; maybe TRBD1 (6 bases). CDR1 and CDR2 from the germline V gene are MNHEY and SMNVEV (reference sequence). The CDR3 has 17 amino acids. V lost 4 bases and J 2 bases, leaving 20 bases between the germline ends. The DNA of the CDR3 is TGTGCCAGCAGTTCCCTTTATGGCCGGGACAAGAACTATGGCTACACCTTC. It encodes CASSSLYGRDKNYGYTF.

The CDR3 is CASSLGADYNEQFF. The CDR3 DNA reads TGTGCCAGCAGCTTGGGAGCGGACTACAATGAGCAGTTCTTC. The chain links TRBV7-2 to TRBJ2-1; TRBD2 is a possible D gene (5 bases). The CDR3 runs 14 residues. Germline loops: CDR1 SGHTA, CDR2 FQGNSA. The V gene lost 3 bases and the J gene lost 3 bases, with 9 bases spanning the gap.

The chain joins TRBV5-8 to TRBJ2-3; 10 bases agree with TRBD2. The germline CDR1 and CDR2 sequences are SGHTS and YDEGEE. This CDR3 spans 19 amino acids. J was trimmed by 0 bases and V by 4 bases; bases with no gene match: 14. CDR3 sequence reads: CASSPGPLAGVGSTDTQYF. For the CDR3, the DNA is TGTGCCAGCAGCCCTGGTCCGCTAGCGGGGGTCGGAAGCACAGATACGCAGTATTTT.

V usage is TRBV6-2 or TRBV6-3 and J usage is TRBJ2-1, with 7 bases that match TRBD1. This CDR3 region has 13 residues. Germline CDR1 and CDR2: MNHEY and SVGEGT. The trim removed 11 bases at V and 8 bases at J, leaving 12 bases unmatched. CDR3 amino acids: CACIGAGGDEQFF. For the CDR3, the DNA is TGTGCCTGCATCGGGGCAGGGGGAGATGAGCAGTTCTTC.

There are a few counts of this clonotype. The chain employs TRBV6-5 and TRBJ1-1; 7 positions agree with TRBD1. There are 14 residues in the CDR3. Germline CDR1 is MNHEY and CDR2 is SVGAGI. V lost 2 bases and J lost 4; bases outside the gene matches: 4. CDR3 protein: CASSYTRGGTEAFF. The CDR3 nucleotides are TGTGCCAGCAGTTACACCAGGGGGGGCACTGAAGCTTTCTTT.